This entry lists 18 T cell receptor beta chains sequenced from one sample in a study of CD8+ T cells in alopecia areata. TCR sequencing used cDNA made by reverse transcription of extracted RNA. Sequenced by immunoSEQ multiplex PCR; TCRdb stores in-frame clones only, minus some. The sample shows more than 100,000 clones, roughly 54% of them seen only once. The material sequenced was CD4+ T cells sorted from blood, taken at week 0. These receptors all come from a human donor with alopecia areata.

The table lists this clone with a few counts. This CDR3 reads CASSYGPAINNEQFF. CDR3 bases: TGCGCCAGCAGCTATGGACCCGCAATTAACAATGAGCAGTTCTTC. J is TRBJ2-1 and V is TRBV5-1; D is unresolved. This CDR3 is 15 amino acids long. Germline CDR1 reads SGHRS; CDR2 reads YFSETQ. V shed 3 bases and J shed 5 bases, with 15 bases lying between them. Filled out from reference TRBV5-1 and TRBJ2-1, the complete variable domain reads KAGVTQTPRYLIKTRGQQVTLSCSPISGHRSVSWYQQTPGQGLQFLFEYFSETQRNKGNFPGRFSGRQFSNSRSEMNVSTLELGDSALYLCASSYGPAINNEQFFGPGTRLTVL.

The gene calls are TRBV5-1 and TRBJ2-5; D gene uncertain. V was clipped by 0 bases and J by 2 bases, with 20 bases between them. This CDR3 has 18 residues. CDR1 is SGHRS, CDR2 YFSETQ, per germline. This CDR3 reads CASSLGPSLRNSQETQYF. Here the CDR3 DNA reads TGCGCCAGCAGCTTGGGGCCCTCTTTGAGGAACTCACAAGAGACCCAGTACTTC.

The chain combines TRBV20-1 with TRBJ2-3; D unclear. Germline CDR1 DFQATT, CDR2 SNEGSKA (reference sequence). Deletions cut 3 bases from V and 6 bases from J, with 7 bases between. This CDR3 is built from 11 residues. The CDR3 DNA reads TGCAGTGCTAGTAAGGTGGATACGCAGTATTTT. Translated, it gives CSASKVDTQYF.

The chain couples TRBV19 to TRBJ1-2; perhaps TRBD1 as D (5 bases). The CDR3 has 14 amino acids. Germline lookup yields CDR1 LNHDA and CDR2 SQIVND (reference sequence). Trimming shortened V by 6 bases and J by 1 base, and 12 bases separated the two germline ends. The CDR3 DNA is TGTGCCAGTAGCAGGGCAAGTAATAACTATGGCTACACCTTC. As protein: CASSRASNNYGYTF.

The chain recombines TRBV25-1 with TRBJ1-4; weak D call: TRBD1 (6 bases). Looked up from germline, CDR1 is MGHDK and CDR2 is SYGVNS. The CDR3 contains 16 residues. The V end lost 0 bases, the J end lost 5 bases, and 13 bases lay between the germline ends. In DNA form, the CDR3 reads TGTGCCAGCAGTGAATATCTAGCAGGGGTGAATGAAAAACTGTTTTTT. Its translation is CASSEYLAGVNEKLFF.

With regard to this clone: The same CDR3 arises from other DNA sequences in this sample as well. This chain links TRBV2 with TRBJ1-5; D ambiguous. V was pared by 6 bases and J by 0 bases, with 3 bases between. The CDR3 has 12 amino acids. CDR1 is SNHLY and CDR2 is FYNNEI in the germline V gene. CDR3: CASRISNQPQHF. The CDR3 DNA sequence: TGTGCCAGCAGGATTAGCAATCAGCCCCAGCATTTT.

The rearrangement joins TRBV7-9 to TRBJ2-3, with 7 bases lining up with TRBD1. Germline-derived CDR1 and CDR2 are SEHNR and FQNEAQ (reference sequence). The J segment lost 1 base and the V segment lost 5 bases, leaving 6 bases of the junction unmatched. This CDR3 contains 15 residues. CDR3 in DNA: TGTGCCAGCAGCACCCAAACAGGGGGCACAGATACGCAGTATTTT. As protein: CASSTQTGGTDTQYF.

The chain is built from TRBV14 and TRBJ2-5; no clear D. The CDR3 totals 14 residues. Trimming left V 2 bases short and J 1 base short, with 8 bases between. The germline V gene encodes CDR1 SGHDN and CDR2 FVKESK. The DNA for the CDR3 is TGTGCCAGCAGCCAACCACGAGGCCAAGAGACCCAGTACTTC. Its translation is CASSQPRGQETQYF. The whole variable domain, filled in from reference TRBV14 and TRBJ2-5, reads EAGVTQFPSHSVIEKGQTVTLRCDPISGHDNLYWYRRVMGKEIKFLLHFVKESKQDESGMPNNRFLAERTGGTYSTLKVQPAELEDSGVYFCASSQPRGQETQYFGPGTRLLVL.

This CDR3 reads CASSFQGGETQYF. CDR3 DNA: TGTGCCAGCAGCTTTCAGGGGGGAGAGACCCAGTACTTC. This chain uses TRBV7-2 with TRBJ2-5; possibly TRBD1 for D (7 bases). The CDR3 is 13 residues long. Trimming stripped 3 bases from V and 4 bases from J, with 9 bases between. Germline CDR1 SGHTA, CDR2 FQGNSA.

In its sample, this clone was seen a few times. The genes are TRBV5-1 and TRBJ2-2; 15 bases agree with TRBD2. With V trimmed by 6 bases and J by 2 bases, 5 bases remained unmatched. CDR1 and CDR2 (germline): SGHRS, YFSETQ. The CDR3 is 17 residues long. Here the CDR3 reads CASTPGLAGGNTGELFF. The CDR3 coding sequence is TGCGCCAGCACCCCGGGACTAGCGGGGGGAAACACCGGGGAGCTGTTTTTT.

This sequence joins TRBV7-3 and TRBJ1-1, with D tentatively TRBD1 (5 bases). The CDR3 is made up of 13 amino acids. The germline V gene encodes CDR1 SGHTA and CDR2 FQGTGA. The V and J ends lost 8 bases and 1 base respectively, with 11 bases between them. The CDR3 here is CASGQFTNTEAFF. The CDR3, as DNA: TGTGCCAGCGGACAATTTACGAACACTGAAGCTTTCTTT.

This clone was found a few times. The V call is TRBV15, the J call TRBJ2-3; D remains ambiguous. The CDR3 totals 13 residues. The ends were cut back, 0 bases at V and 6 bases at J, with 7 bases in the middle. Germline-derived CDR1 and CDR2 are LNHNV and YYDKDF (reference sequence). The CDR3 here is CATSRDGEDTQYF. For the CDR3, the DNA is TGTGCCACCAGCAGAGACGGCGAGGATACGCAGTATTTT.

The chain combines TRBV25-1 with TRBJ2-2; TRBD1 agrees at 11 bases. The J segment lost 6 bases and the V segment lost 6 bases, leaving 3 bases of the junction unmatched. This CDR3 is built from 14 residues. The germline V gene encodes CDR1 MGHDK and CDR2 SYGVNS. CDR3: CASRGTGGAGELFF. For the CDR3, the DNA is TGTGCCAGCAGGGGGACAGGGGGGGCCGGGGAGCTGTTTTTT.

V gene TRBV19 combines with J gene TRBJ2-3; D uncertain. Trimming stripped 10 bases from V and 0 bases from J, with 14 bases between. CDR3 length: 14 amino acids. The germline gives CDR1 LNHDA, CDR2 SQIVND (reference sequence). The CDR3 DNA follows: TGTGCCACCGCTCGGAAGGAGAGCACAGATACGCAGTATTTT. Translating gives CATARKESTDTQYF.

The V gene is TRBV30, the J gene TRBJ2-3; unclear D gene. CDR1 is GTSNPN, CDR2 SVGIG, per germline (reference sequence). CDR3 size: 11 residues. V lost 3 bases and J lost 2, with 3 bases in between. The CDR3 nucleotides read TGTGCCTGGAGCGTCACAGATACGCAGTATTTT. It is translated as CAWSVTDTQYF.

The rearrangement uses TRBV4-2 and TRBJ2-2; weak D call: TRBD2 (5 bases). Trimming left V 1 base short and J 2 bases short, with 14 bases between. Per the germline V gene, CDR1 is LGHNA and CDR2 is YNFKEQ. This CDR3 comprises 17 residues. The CDR3: CASSQAKRLPNTGELFF. In nucleotides, the CDR3 is TGTGCCAGCAGCCAAGCAAAGAGACTACCAAACACCGGGGAGCTGTTTTTT.

This clone occurred a few times. The J gene is TRBJ1-1, the V gene TRBV7-2; maybe TRBD1 (5 bases). Between the trimmed V and J ends, which lost 8 bases and 4 bases, there was a span of 8 bases. The length of the CDR3 is 11 residues. In germline, CDR1 is SGHTA, CDR2 FQGNSA. CDR3 sequence (DNA): TGTGCCAGCGAGGGGCGCACTGAAGCTTTCTTT. Residues: CASEGRTEAFF.

V is TRBV10-3 and J is TRBJ1-1, with 8 bases matching TRBD1. The CDR3 has 12 amino acids. Germline trimming cut 3 bases from V and 11 bases from J; bases unmatched to any gene: 5. Germline-derived CDR1 and CDR2 are ENHRY and SYGVKD. CDR3 nucleotide sequence: TGTGCCATCAGTGACAGGGGGCTGGAGGCTTTCTTT. Translating it yields CAISDRGLEAFF.